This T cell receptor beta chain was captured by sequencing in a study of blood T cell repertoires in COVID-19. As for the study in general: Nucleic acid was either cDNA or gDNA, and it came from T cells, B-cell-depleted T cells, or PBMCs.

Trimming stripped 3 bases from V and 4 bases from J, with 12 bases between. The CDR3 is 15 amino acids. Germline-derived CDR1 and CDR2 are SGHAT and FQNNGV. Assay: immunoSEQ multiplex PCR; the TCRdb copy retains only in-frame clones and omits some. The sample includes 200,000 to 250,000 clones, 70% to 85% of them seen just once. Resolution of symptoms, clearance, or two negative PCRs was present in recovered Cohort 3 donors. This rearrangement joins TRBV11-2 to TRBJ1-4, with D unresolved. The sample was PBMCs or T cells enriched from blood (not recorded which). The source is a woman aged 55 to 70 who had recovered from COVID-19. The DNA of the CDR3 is TGTGCCAGCAGCTTGGGCGCGCAGGTTAATGAAAAACTGTTTTTT. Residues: CASSLGAQVNEKLFF.